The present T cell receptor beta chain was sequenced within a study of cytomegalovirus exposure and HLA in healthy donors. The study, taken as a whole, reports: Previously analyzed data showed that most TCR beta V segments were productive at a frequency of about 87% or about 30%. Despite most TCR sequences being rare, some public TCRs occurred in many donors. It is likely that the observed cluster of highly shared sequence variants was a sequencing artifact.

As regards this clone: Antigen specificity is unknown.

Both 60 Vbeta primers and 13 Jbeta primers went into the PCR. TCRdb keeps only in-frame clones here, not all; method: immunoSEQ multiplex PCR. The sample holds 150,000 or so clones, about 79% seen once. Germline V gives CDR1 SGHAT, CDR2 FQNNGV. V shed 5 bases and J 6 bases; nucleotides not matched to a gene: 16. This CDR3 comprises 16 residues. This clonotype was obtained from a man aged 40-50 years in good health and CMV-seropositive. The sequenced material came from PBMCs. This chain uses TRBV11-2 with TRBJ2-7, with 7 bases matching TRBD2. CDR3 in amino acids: CASSPRAGDSAAEQYF. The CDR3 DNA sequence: TGTGCCAGCAGCCCAAGGGCGGGGGACTCGGCCGCCGAGCAGTACTTC.